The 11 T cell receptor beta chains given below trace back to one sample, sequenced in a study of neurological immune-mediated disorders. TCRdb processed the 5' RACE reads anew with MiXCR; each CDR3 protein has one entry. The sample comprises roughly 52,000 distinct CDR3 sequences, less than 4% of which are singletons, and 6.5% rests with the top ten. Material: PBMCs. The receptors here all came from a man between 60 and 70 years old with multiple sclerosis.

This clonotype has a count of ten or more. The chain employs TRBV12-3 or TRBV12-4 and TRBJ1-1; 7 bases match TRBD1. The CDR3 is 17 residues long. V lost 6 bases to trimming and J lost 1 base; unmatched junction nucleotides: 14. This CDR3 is CASSPRGQGRQNTEAFF. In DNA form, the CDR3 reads TGTGCCAGCAGCCCAAGGGGGCAGGGGCGGCAGAACACTGAAGCTTTCTTT.

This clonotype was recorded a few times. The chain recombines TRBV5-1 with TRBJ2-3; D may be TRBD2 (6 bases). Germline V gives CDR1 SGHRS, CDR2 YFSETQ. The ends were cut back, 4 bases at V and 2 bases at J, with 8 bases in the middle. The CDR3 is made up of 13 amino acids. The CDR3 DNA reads TGCGCCAGCAGCGCGGGGACCACAGATACGCAGTATTTT. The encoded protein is CASSAGTTDTQYF.

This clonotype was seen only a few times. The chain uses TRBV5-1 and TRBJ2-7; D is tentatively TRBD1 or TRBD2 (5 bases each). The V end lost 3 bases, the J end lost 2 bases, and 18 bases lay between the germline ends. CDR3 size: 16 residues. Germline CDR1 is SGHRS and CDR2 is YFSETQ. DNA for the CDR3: TGCGCCAGCAGCTCCTCGGTTGGGGGTAGGACCTACGAGCAGTACTTC. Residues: CASSSSVGGRTYEQYF. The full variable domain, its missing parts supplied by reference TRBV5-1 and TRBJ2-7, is KAGVTQTPRYLIKTRGQQVTLSCSPISGHRSVSWYQQTPGQGLQFLFEYFSETQRNKGNFPGRFSGRQFSNSRSEMNVSTLELGDSALYLCASSSSVGGRTYEQYFGPGTRLTVT.

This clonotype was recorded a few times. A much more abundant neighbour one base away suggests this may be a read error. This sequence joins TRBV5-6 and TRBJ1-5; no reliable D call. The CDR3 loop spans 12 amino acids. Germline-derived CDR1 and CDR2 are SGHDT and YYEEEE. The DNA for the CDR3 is TGTGACAGCAGCTTGTATAATCAGCCCCAGCATTTT. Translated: CDSSLYNQPQHF.

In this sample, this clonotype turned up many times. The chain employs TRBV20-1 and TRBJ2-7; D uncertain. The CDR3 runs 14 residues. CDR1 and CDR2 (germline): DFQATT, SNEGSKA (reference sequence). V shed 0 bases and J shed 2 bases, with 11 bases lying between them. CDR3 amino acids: CSARDSRRTYEQYF. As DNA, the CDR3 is TGCAGTGCTAGAGATTCGAGAAGGACCTACGAGCAGTACTTC.

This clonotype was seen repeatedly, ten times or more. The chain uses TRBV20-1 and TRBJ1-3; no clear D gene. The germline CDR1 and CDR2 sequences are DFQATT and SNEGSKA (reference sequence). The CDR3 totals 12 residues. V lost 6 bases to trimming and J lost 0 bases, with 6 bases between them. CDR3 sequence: CSARTSGNTIYF. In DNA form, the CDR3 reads TGCAGTGCGAGGACCTCTGGAAACACCATATATTTT.

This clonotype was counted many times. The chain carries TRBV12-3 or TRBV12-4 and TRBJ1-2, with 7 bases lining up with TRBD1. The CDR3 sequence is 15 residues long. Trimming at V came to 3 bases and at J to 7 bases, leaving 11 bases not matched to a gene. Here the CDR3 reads CASSFSSGTVAGYTF. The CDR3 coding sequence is TGTGCCAGCAGTTTTTCTTCCGGGACAGTCGCTGGCTACACCTTC.

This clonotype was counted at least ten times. The CDR3 here is CASSFFGGSRGALYEQYF. CDR3 in DNA: TGTGCCAGCAGCTTTTTTGGGGGGTCTCGCGGAGCCCTCTACGAGCAGTACTTC. The chain couples TRBV11-2 to TRBJ2-7, with D possibly being TRBD2 (6 bases). There are 18 residues in the CDR3. CDR1 and CDR2 (germline): SGHAT, FQNNGV. Trimming stripped 3 bases from V and 3 bases from J, with 24 bases between.

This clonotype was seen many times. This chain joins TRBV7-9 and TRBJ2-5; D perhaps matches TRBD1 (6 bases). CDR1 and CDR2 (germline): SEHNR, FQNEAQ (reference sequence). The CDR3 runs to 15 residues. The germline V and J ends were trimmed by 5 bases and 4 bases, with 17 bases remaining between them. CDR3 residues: CASSPPFRRGETQYF. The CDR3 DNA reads TGTGCCAGCAGCCCACCTTTTCGCAGGGGAGAGACCCAGTACTTC.

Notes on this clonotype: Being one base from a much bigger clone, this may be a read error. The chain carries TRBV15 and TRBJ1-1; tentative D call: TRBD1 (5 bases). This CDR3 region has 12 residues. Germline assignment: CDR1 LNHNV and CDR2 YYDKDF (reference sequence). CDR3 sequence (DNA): TGTGACACCAGCAGAGGTTCGCAGGGAGCTTTCTTT. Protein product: CDTSRGSQGAFF.

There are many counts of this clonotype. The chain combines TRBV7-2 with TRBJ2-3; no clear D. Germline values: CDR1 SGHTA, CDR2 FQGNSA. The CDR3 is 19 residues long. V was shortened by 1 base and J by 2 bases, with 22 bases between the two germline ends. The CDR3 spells CASSLVGLVTGGATDTQYF. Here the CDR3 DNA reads TGTGCCAGCAGCTTAGTTGGGCTAGTCACCGGCGGAGCCACAGATACGCAGTATTTT.